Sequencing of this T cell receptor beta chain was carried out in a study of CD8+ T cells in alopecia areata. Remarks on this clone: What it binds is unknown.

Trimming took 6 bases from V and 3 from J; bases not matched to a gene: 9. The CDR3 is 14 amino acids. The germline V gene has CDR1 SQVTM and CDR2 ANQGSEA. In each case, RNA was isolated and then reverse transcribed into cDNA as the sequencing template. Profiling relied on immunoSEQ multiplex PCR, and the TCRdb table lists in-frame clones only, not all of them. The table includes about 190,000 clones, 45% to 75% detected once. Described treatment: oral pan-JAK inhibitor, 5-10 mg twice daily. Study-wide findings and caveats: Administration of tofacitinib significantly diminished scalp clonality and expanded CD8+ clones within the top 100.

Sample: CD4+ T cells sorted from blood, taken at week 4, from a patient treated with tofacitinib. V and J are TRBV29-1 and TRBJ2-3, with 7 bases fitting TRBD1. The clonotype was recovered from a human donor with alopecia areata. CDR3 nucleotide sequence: TGCAGCGTCAACAGGGGAATGGCGACAGATACGCAGTATTTT. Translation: CSVNRGMATDTQYF.